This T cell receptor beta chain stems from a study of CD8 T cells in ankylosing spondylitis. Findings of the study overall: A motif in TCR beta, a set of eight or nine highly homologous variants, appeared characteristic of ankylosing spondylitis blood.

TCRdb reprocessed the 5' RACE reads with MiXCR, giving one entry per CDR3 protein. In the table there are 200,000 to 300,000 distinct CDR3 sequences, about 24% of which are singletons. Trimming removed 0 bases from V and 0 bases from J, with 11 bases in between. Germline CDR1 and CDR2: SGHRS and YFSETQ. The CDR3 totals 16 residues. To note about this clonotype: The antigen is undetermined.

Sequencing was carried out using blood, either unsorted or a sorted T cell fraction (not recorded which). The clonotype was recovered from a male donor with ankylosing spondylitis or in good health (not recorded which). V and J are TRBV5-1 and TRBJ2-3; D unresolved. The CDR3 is CASSLVPAVSTDTQYF. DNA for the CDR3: TGCGCCAGCAGCTTGGTGCCAGCCGTAAGCACAGATACGCAGTATTTT.